This is a list of T cell receptor beta chains from one sample in a study of CXCR3-negative and CXCR3-positive naive CD8 T cells. No DNA is given; TCRdb re-called the 5' RACE reads and lists each CDR3 protein once. This table lists approximately 83,000 distinct CDR3 sequences. Sequenced material: naive CXCR3- CD8+ T cells from blood. Receptor source: a human donor in good health. Some clones in this sample may be carry-over from other donors' samples. Each CDR3 is given with its conserved first and last residue.

j_gene: TRBJ2-1; len: 14; v_gene: TRBV6-6; CDR3aa: CASSPGLLGLEQFF
j_gene: TRBJ2-7; len: 16; v_gene: TRBV12-5; CDR3aa: CASGLVGRQNSYEQYF
j_gene: TRBJ2-2; len: 15; v_gene: TRBV29-1; CDR3aa: CSVDSGGKETGELFF
j_gene: TRBJ2-4; len: 18; v_gene: TRBV12-3/TRBV12-4; CDR3aa: CASSLRPPWTARGNIQYF
j_gene: TRBJ2-1; len: 16; v_gene: TRBV15; CDR3aa: CATSRDISRSYNEQFF
j_gene: TRBJ2-7; len: 12; v_gene: TRBV29-1; CDR3aa: CSVGQGTYEQYF
j_gene: TRBJ1-2; len: 14; v_gene: TRBV20-1; CDR3aa: CSARNPDISYGYTF
j_gene: TRBJ1-6; len: 18; v_gene: TRBV6-2/TRBV6-3; CDR3aa: CASSYSRTGGQYNSPLHF
j_gene: TRBJ2-2; len: 19; v_gene: TRBV4-3; CDR3aa: CASSQDEGQGASNTGELFF
j_gene: TRBJ1-6; len: 12; v_gene: TRBV5-4; CDR3aa: CASSFRGGPLHF
j_gene: TRBJ2-7; len: 15; v_gene: TRBV9; CDR3aa: CASSVSPGISYEQYF
j_gene: TRBJ1-1; len: 13; v_gene: TRBV6-1; CDR3aa: CASRGQGEFEAFF
j_gene: TRBJ1-2; len: 15; v_gene: TRBV12-3/TRBV12-4; CDR3aa: CASTDLRRGGDGYTF
j_gene: TRBJ2-1; len: 13; v_gene: TRBV29-1; CDR3aa: CSADGSEGGDRFF
j_gene: TRBJ2-5; len: 14; v_gene: TRBV7-7; CDR3aa: CASSPFSGGETQYF
j_gene: TRBJ2-3; len: 16; v_gene: TRBV6-5; CDR3aa: CASSYSTSGGTDTQYF
j_gene: TRBJ2-7; len: 15; v_gene: TRBV15; CDR3aa: CATQKGSGRIYEQYF
j_gene: TRBJ2-3; len: 16; v_gene: TRBV11-3; CDR3aa: CASSLRPDTSTDTQYF
j_gene: TRBJ1-1; len: 13; v_gene: TRBV29-1; CDR3aa: CSVEGQGDTEAFF